The T cell receptor (beta chain) described here comes from a study of T-cell reconstitution after alpha-beta-depleted transplantation in children. Researchers prepared the TCRbeta library using unique molecular identifiers, the study reports. MiXCR, run by TCRdb on the PCR reads, gives a single entry per CDR3 protein. Of approximately 400,000 distinct CDR3 sequences listed, about 11% are singletons. The CDR3 runs to 15 residues. V lost 0 bases to trimming and J lost 7 bases; unmatched junction nucleotides: 4. The germline V gene has CDR1 SGHDT and CDR2 YYEEEE. The table lists this clonotype with many counts.

The origin of this receptor is a human donor who donated a stem cell graft to a child with acute myeloid leukemia. The rearrangement links TRBV5-6 to TRBJ1-6, with TRBD1 matching over 7 bases. The material was PBMCs from the stem cell graft donor, obtained from the stem cell graft. As DNA, the CDR3 is TGTGCCAGCAGCTTGGCTCTGGGACAGAATTCACCCCTCCACTTT. It codes for CASSLALGQNSPLHF.